Listed below are T cell receptor beta chains from one sample, sequenced in a study of control samples from healthy donors and cancer patients. The repertoire was sequenced with immunoSEQ multiplex PCR; TCRdb's copy has only in-frame clones and lacks some. This table holds approximately 170,000 clones, about 91% found once. Sequencing was carried out using blood. The receptors here all came from a woman aged 25 to 39 in good health. The CDR3 runs from the conserved cysteine through the conserved F or W. The D gene is left open where the match is weak. Expanded clones are given a class, and other clones once, few, many or no size at all.

V gene: TRBV7-9
J gene: TRBJ2-7
D gene: NA
clone size: NA
CDR3 DNA: TGTGCCAGCAGCTTCTCTATCTATTCGGACGAGCAGTACTTC
CDR3 protein: CASSFSIYSDEQYF

V gene: TRBV9
J gene: TRBJ1-2
D gene: NA
clone size: NA
CDR3 DNA: TGTGCCAGCAGCTCCAATTGGGGGGCCTTCCTCTATGGCTACACCTTC
CDR3 protein: CASSSNWGAFLYGYTF

V gene: TRBV24-1
J gene: TRBJ2-3
D gene: NA
clone size: NA
CDR3 DNA: TGTGCCACCAGTGATTTGCGGCTTACGGGGGCCCTCACAGATACGCAGTATTTT
CDR3 protein: CATSDLRLTGALTDTQYF

V gene: TRBV7-9
J gene: TRBJ1-3
D gene: NA
clone size: NA
CDR3 DNA: TGTGCCAGCAGCCAATCCACCGGGACTGCTGGAAACACCATATATTTT
CDR3 protein: CASSQSTGTAGNTIYF

V gene: TRBV19
J gene: TRBJ2-7
D gene: TRBD1
clone size: once
CDR3 DNA: TGTACCAGTAGTATCTCACTTTTGATGGACAGGGGGTTGCACGAGCAGTACTTC
CDR3 protein: CTSSISLLMDRGLHEQYF

V gene: TRBV7-2
J gene: TRBJ1-5
D gene: NA
clone size: NA
CDR3 DNA: TGTGCCAGCAGCTTAGCGCAGGGGTTCCAGCCCCAGCATTTT
CDR3 protein: CASSLAQGFQPQHF

V gene: TRBV7-9
J gene: TRBJ2-1
D gene: NA
clone size: NA
CDR3 DNA: TGTGCCAGCAGCTTGGGGGCGGGTGAGCAGTTCTTC
CDR3 protein: CASSLGAGEQFF

V gene: TRBV30
J gene: TRBJ1-2
D gene: NA
clone size: once
CDR3 DNA: TGTGCCTGGACCACGGGAAACTATGGCTACACCTTC
CDR3 protein: CAWTTGNYGYTF

V gene: TRBV19
J gene: TRBJ1-3
D gene: TRBD1
clone size: once
CDR3 DNA: TGTGCCAGTAGTGCCTTTCTCGGGACAGGCGGAAACACCATATATTTT
CDR3 protein: CASSAFLGTGGNTIYF

V gene: TRBV4-1
J gene: TRBJ1-4
D gene: NA
clone size: NA
CDR3 DNA: TGCGCCAGCAGCCAATTACAGAGCCTGAGAGAAAAACTGTTTTTT
CDR3 protein: CASSQLQSLREKLFF

V gene: TRBV10-3
J gene: TRBJ2-7
D gene: TRBD2
clone size: NA
CDR3 DNA: TGTGCCATCAACCAAGGACTAGCGGCCGAGCAGTACTTC
CDR3 protein: CAINQGLAAEQYF

V gene: TRBV5-1
J gene: TRBJ1-4
D gene: NA
clone size: once
CDR3 DNA: TGCGCCAGCAGGAGTGCAACTAATGAAAAACTGTTTTTT
CDR3 protein: CASRSATNEKLFF

V gene: TRBV19
J gene: TRBJ2-7
D gene: TRBD2
clone size: NA
CDR3 DNA: TGTGCCAGTAGTATAGCTCCACGGGGAGGGACCGAGCAGTACTTC
CDR3 protein: CASSIAPRGGTEQYF

V gene: TRBV6-5
J gene: TRBJ2-5
D gene: NA
clone size: NA
CDR3 DNA: TGTGCCAGCAGTAGCCTCGGGGATCCCCAAGAGACCCAGTACTTC
CDR3 protein: CASSSLGDPQETQYF

V gene: TRBV5-4
J gene: TRBJ1-6
D gene: NA
clone size: few
CDR3 DNA: TGTGCCAGCAGCTTGGCCGGGAAGGCACCCCTCCACTTT
CDR3 protein: CASSLAGKAPLHF

V gene: TRBV29-1
J gene: TRBJ2-7
D gene: TRBD2
clone size: NA
CDR3 DNA: TGCAGCGTCCTGACTAGCGGGACCCCCTACGAGCAGTACTTC
CDR3 protein: CSVLTSGTPYEQYF

V gene: TRBV27
J gene: TRBJ2-3
D gene: TRBD2
clone size: NA
CDR3 DNA: TGTGCCAGCAGCTTAGCGGGATGGAGCACAGATACGCAGTATTTT
CDR3 protein: CASSLAGWSTDTQYF

V gene: TRBV6-1
J gene: TRBJ2-6
D gene: NA
clone size: NA
CDR3 DNA: TGTGCCAGCAGTGACCCTTTGGTGGGACGGAGACACTCTGGGGCCAACGTCCTGACTTTC
CDR3 protein: CASSDPLVGRRHSGANVLTF

V gene: TRBV3-1/TRBV3-2
J gene: TRBJ2-7
D gene: NA
clone size: NA
CDR3 DNA: TGTGCCAGCAGCCAAGAGCCTGGCGAGCAGTACTTC
CDR3 protein: CASSQEPGEQYF

V gene: TRBV19
J gene: TRBJ1-5
D gene: NA
clone size: once
CDR3 DNA: TGTGCCAGTAGTAAGGTCAGTCAGCCCCAGCATTTT
CDR3 protein: CASSKVSQPQHF

V gene: TRBV28
J gene: TRBJ2-1
D gene: NA
clone size: NA
CDR3 DNA: TGTGCCAGCTTCCCGGGACGGGAAGACAATGAGCAGTTCTTC
CDR3 protein: CASFPGREDNEQFF

V gene: TRBV7-2
J gene: TRBJ2-1
D gene: NA
clone size: NA
CDR3 DNA: TGTGCCAGCAGCTTAGATAGGTCCTTTAGCTCCTACAATGAGCAGTTCTTC
CDR3 protein: CASSLDRSFSSYNEQFF

V gene: TRBV6-1
J gene: TRBJ1-1
D gene: NA
clone size: NA
CDR3 DNA: TGTGCCAGCAGTGAACCCCCCAGGGTCGCTGAAGCTTTCTTT
CDR3 protein: CASSEPPRVAEAFF

V gene: TRBV5-1
J gene: TRBJ1-1
D gene: NA
clone size: NA
CDR3 DNA: TGCGCCAGCAGCGCGCAGAGGAACACTGAAGCTTTCTTT
CDR3 protein: CASSAQRNTEAFF